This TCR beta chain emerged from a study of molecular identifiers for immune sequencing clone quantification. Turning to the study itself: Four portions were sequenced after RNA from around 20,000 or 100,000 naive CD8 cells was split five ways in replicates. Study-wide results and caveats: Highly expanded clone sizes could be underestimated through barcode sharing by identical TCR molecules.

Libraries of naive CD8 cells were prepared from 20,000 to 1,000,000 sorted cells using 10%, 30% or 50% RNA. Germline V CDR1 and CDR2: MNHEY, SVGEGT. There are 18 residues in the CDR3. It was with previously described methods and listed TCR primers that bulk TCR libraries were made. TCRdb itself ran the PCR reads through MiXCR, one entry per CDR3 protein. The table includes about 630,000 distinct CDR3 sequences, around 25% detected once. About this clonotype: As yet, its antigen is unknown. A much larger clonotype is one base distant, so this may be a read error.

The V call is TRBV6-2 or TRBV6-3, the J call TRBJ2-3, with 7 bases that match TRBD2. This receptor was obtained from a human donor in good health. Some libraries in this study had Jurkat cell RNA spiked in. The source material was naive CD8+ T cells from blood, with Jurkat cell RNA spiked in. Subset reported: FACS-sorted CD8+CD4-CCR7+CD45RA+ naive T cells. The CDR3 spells CASSEAPPSGKGADAQYF. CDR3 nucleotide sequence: TGTGCCAGCAGTGAAGCCCCTCCTAGCGGAAAAGGGGCAGATGCGCAGTATTTT.